One sample yielded the 7 T cell receptor beta chains listed below, sequenced in a study of blood T cell repertoires in COVID-19. This table comes from immunoSEQ multiplex PCR, and its TCRdb copy is limited to in-frame clones, with some not included. Altogether fewer than 45,000 clones are present, approximately 80% being singletons, with the ten largest covering over 15%. Sequencing was carried out using peripheral blood. Receptors originate from a man aged 65 to 85 with acute or convalescent COVID-19.

This clone has only one observation. V usage is TRBV11-2 and J usage is TRBJ2-5; D call uncertain. V lost 8 bases, J lost 2 bases, and 12 bases lay in between. The CDR3 extends over 13 amino acids. Germline loops: CDR1 SGHAT, CDR2 FQNNGV. CDR3 residues: CASSQASQETQYF. In DNA form, the CDR3 reads TGTGCCAGCTCCCAGGCTTCTCAAGAGACCCAGTACTTC.

The chain recombines TRBV10-3 with TRBJ2-3; 9 positions match TRBD2. The V segment lost 3 bases and the J segment 2 bases; nucleotides outside the gene matches: 3. Germline loops: CDR1 ENHRY, CDR2 SYGVKD. There are 15 residues in the CDR3. The CDR3 DNA reads as TGTGCCATCAGTGAACAGCGGGGGGACACAGATACGCAGTATTTT. Translated, it gives CAISEQRGDTDTQYF.

This clone was recorded only once. The chain recombines TRBV5-4 with TRBJ1-4; 8 bases fit TRBD1. From germline, CDR1 is SGHNT and CDR2 YYREEE (reference sequence). V dropped 4 bases and J dropped 7; count of bases not matched to a gene: 15. This CDR3 region has 17 residues. The CDR3 loop reads CASSPPAGGARVEKLFF. CDR3 coding DNA: TGTGCCAGCAGCCCCCCCGCAGGGGGCGCGAGGGTTGAAAAACTGTTTTTT.

The J gene is TRBJ1-5, the V gene TRBV19; 8 nucleotides align to TRBD1. The CDR3 has 16 residues. Germline V lookup: CDR1 LNHDA, CDR2 SQIVND (reference sequence). The junction had 11 bases not matched to a gene; V was cut back by 6 bases and J by 4 bases. The CDR3 region is CASSTPSGGRNQPQHF. DNA for the CDR3: TGTGCCAGTAGCACTCCCTCAGGGGGCCGAAATCAGCCCCAGCATTTT.

This clone has more than one count but fewer than ten. V and J are TRBV7-8 and TRBJ1-2; D is unclear. The V end lost 1 base, the J end lost 2 bases, and 8 bases lay between the germline ends. The germline CDR1 and CDR2 sequences are SGHVS and FQNEAQ. The CDR3 loop spans 14 amino acids. The CDR3 region has the DNA TGTGCCAGCAGCTTAGGTAACGCGAACTATGGCTACACCTTC. This encodes CASSLGNANYGYTF.

This rearrangement joins TRBV5-5 to TRBJ1-1; D is perhaps TRBD1 (5 bases). Trimming cost V 4 bases and J 0 bases, with 16 bases left between them. This CDR3 contains 16 residues. The V gene's germline CDR1 is SGHKS and CDR2 YYEKEE (reference sequence). CDR3: CASSPNGGAMNTEAFF. Written as DNA, the CDR3 is TGTGCCAGCAGCCCCAACGGGGGAGCAATGAACACTGAAGCTTTCTTT. Full variable domain (remainder filled in from reference TRBV5-5 and TRBJ1-1): DAGVTQSPTHLIKTRGQQVTLRCSPISGHKSVSWYQQVLGQGPQFIFQYYEKEERGRGNFPDRFSARQFPNYSSELNVNALLLGDSALYLCASSPNGGAMNTEAFFGQGTRLTVV.

The rearrangement uses TRBV5-6 and TRBJ1-4; 11 bases line up with TRBD1. The V gene end was trimmed by 3 bases and the J gene end by 3 bases; junction bases not matched to a gene: 4. The CDR3 runs 16 residues. CDR1 is SGHDT, CDR2 YYEEEE, per germline. The CDR3 DNA reads TGTGCCAGCAGCTGGACAGGGGGCACGGCTAATGAAAAACTGTTTTTT. It is translated as CASSWTGGTANEKLFF.